This T cell receptor beta chain was identified during a study of neurological immune-mediated disorders. This sample's time point: technical triplicate 1. The CDR3 runs 10 residues. Trimming took 3 bases from V and 7 from J, leaving 6 bases between them. Looked up from germline, CDR1 is GTSNPN and CDR2 is SVGIG (reference sequence). The cDNA came from 5'RACE with 10-nucleotide random UMIs. TCRdb independently ran MiXCR on the 5' RACE reads; one entry per CDR3 protein. The sample has tens of thousands of distinct CDR3 sequences, approximately 12% seen once. Regarding the study as a whole: Among expanded clones, no CDR3 amino acid sequences were shared across subjects, a pattern suggesting private repertoires in all groups.

This clonotype has a count of ten or more. Its antigen is currently unknown. This receptor was obtained from a man in his sixties with HTLV-1-associated myelopathy (HAM/TSP). The gene calls are TRBV30 and TRBJ1-2, with unresolved D. Sequenced input: PBMCs. The CDR3 is CAWRRGGYTF. The CDR3 nucleotides read TGTGCCTGGAGGAGAGGTGGCTACACCTTC.